This T cell receptor beta chain was sequenced for a study of T cell changes during pregnancy in multiple sclerosis. The CDR3 spans 16 residues. Germline values: CDR1 MDHEN, CDR2 SYDVKM. With 5 bases removed from V and 4 bases from J, the gap between germline ends came to 21 bases. TCRdb keeps only in-frame clones here, not all; method: immunoSEQ multiplex PCR. The sample lists tens of thousands of clones; more than 85% were seen once. This rearrangement joins TRBV28 to TRBJ2-7; D is perhaps TRBD1 (6 bases). This clonotype was sampled from a female donor in good health, enrolled as a control in a pregnancy study. Source: peripheral blood, taken in the first trimester of pregnancy. The DNA for the CDR3 is TGTGCCAGCAGTCGAACAGGGTCTCACCTCCCGTACGAGCAGTACTTC. It is translated as CASSRTGSHLPYEQYF.